This record looks at one TCR beta chain sequence and its context. V lost 4 bases, J lost 0 bases, and 14 bases stayed unmatched. Per germline, CDR1 SGHTS and CDR2 YDEGEE. The CDR3 contains 19 residues. This sample stems from a study of blood T cell repertoires in COVID-19. Looking at the study overall: PBMCs, B-cell-depleted T cells, or T cells provided the cDNA or gDNA that made up the material.

Per the original data handling: Reference gene primer amplification gave nucleated cell count estimates. Generated by immunoSEQ multiplex PCR, the TCRdb table keeps only in-frame clones and is missing some. Clone size and the V and J calls come from that table; the DNA yielded D and trimming. The sample shows about 170,000 clones, about four fifths of them seen only once. The sequence was collected from a woman over 75 with acute or convalescent COVID-19. The chain couples TRBV5-8 to TRBJ1-5; TRBD1 aligns across 9 bases. The sample comprised peripheral blood. CDR3 nucleotides: TGTGCCAGCAGCAGACTACAGGGGGCCGGGGTTTATAGCAATCAGCCCCAGCATTTT. Translated, it gives CASSRLQGAGVYSNQPQHF. The full variable domain, its missing parts supplied by reference TRBV5-8 and TRBJ1-5, is EAGVTQSPTHLIKTRGQQATLRCSPISGHTSVYWYQQALGLGLQFLLWYDEGEERNRGNFPPRFSGRQFPNYSSELNVNALELEDSALYLCASSRLQGAGVYSNQPQHFGDGTRLSIL.